This T cell receptor beta chain is from a study of memory CD8 T cells in hepatitis C reinfection. Whole-study context: A couple of donors resolved primary infection, then developed chronic reinfection.

As to time point: late/post reinfection, 12 to 24 weeks after detection. The sorted cells went straight to TCR sequencing with no prior in vitro expansion. The CDR3 covers 15 residues. The germline V gene has CDR1 SGDLS and CDR2 YYNGEE. Trimming removed 0 bases from V and 5 bases from J, with 14 bases in between. This clone was detected a few times. TCRdb keeps only in-frame clones here, not all; method: immunoSEQ multiplex PCR. Here the sample spans some 5,000 clones, roughly 87% being singletons. Sequenced sample: naive CD8+ T cells sorted from blood. The TCR sequence derives from a man aged 45-65 years with hepatitis C virus infection. The chain carries TRBV9 and TRBJ2-5; D remains unclear. Here the CDR3 reads CASSVGGDLRETQYF. Written as DNA, the CDR3 is TGTGCCAGCAGCGTAGGAGGAGACCTTCGGGAGACCCAGTACTTC. Using reference TRBV9 and TRBJ2-5 for the parts outside the CDR3, the full variable domain is DSGVTQTPKHLITATGQRVTLRCSPRSGDLSVYWYQQSLDQGLQFLIQYYNGEERAKGNILERFSAQQFPDLHSELNLSSLELGDSALYFCASSVGGDLRETQYFGPGTRLLVL.